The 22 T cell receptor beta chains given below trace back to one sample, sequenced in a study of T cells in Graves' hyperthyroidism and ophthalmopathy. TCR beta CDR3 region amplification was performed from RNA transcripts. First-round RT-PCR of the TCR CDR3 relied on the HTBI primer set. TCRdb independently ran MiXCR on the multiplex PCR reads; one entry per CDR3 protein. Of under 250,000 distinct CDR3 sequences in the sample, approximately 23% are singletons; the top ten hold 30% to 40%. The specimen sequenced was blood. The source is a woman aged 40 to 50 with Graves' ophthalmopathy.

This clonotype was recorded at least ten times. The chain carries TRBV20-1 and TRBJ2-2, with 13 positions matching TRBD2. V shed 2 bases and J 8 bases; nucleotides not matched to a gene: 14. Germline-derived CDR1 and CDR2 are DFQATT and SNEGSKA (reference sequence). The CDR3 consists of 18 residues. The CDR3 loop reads CSARPSPRLAGGSGELFF. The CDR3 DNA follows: TGCAGTGCTAGACCTTCCCCCAGACTAGCGGGAGGATCGGGGGAGCTGTTTTTT.

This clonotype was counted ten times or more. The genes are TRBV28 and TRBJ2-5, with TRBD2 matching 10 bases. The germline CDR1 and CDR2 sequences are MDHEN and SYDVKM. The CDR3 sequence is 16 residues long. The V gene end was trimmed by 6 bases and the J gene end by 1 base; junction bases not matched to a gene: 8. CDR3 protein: CASSPSGRALQETQYF. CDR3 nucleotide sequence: TGTGCCAGCAGCCCAAGCGGGAGGGCCCTCCAAGAGACCCAGTACTTC.

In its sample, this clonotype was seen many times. In DNA, the CDR3 is TGTGCCATCAGTGCAGGAAAAGAGACCCAGTACTTC. This sequence encodes CAISAGKETQYF. This chain connects TRBV10-3 to TRBJ2-5; D gene uncertain. The V and J ends lost 4 bases and 3 bases respectively, with 6 bases between them. CDR1 ENHRY and CDR2 SYGVKD come from the germline V gene. The CDR3 spans 12 residues.

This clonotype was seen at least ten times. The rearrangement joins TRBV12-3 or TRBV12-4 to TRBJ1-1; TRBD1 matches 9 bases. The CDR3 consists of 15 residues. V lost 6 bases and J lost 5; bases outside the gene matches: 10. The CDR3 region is CASSPKTGGWTEAFF. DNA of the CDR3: TGTGCCAGCAGCCCAAAGACAGGGGGTTGGACTGAAGCTTTCTTT.

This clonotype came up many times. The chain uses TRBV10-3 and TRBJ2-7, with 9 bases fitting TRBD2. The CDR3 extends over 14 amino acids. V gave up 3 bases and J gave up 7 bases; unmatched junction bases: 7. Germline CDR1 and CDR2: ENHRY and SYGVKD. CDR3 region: CAISDGAGGREQYF. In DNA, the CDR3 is TGTGCCATCAGTGACGGAGCGGGAGGACGGGAGCAGTACTTC.

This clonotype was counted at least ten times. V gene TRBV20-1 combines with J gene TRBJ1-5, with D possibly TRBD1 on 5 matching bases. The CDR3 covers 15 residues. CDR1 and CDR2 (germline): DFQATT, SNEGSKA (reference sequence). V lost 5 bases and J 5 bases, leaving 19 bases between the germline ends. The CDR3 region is CSAGRTQGLYQPQHF. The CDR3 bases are TGCAGTGCTGGAAGGACCCAGGGTCTGTATCAGCCCCAGCATTTT.

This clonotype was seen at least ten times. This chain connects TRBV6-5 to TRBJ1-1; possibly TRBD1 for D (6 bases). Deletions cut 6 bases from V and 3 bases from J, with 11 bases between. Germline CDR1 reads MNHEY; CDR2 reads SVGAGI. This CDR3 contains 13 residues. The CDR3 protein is CASSLQGYTEAFF. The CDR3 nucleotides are TGTGCCAGCAGCCTACAGGGATACACTGAAGCTTTCTTT.

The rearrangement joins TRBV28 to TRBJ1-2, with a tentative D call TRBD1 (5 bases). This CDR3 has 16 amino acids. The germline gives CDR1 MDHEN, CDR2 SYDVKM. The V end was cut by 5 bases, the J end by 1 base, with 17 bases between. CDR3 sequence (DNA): TGTGCCAGCAGTCGGACCGGGACGGAACATAACTATGGCTACACCTTC. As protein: CASSRTGTEHNYGYTF.

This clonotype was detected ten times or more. The CDR3 loop is CASSGDGGNQPQHF. The CDR3 DNA reads as TGTGCCAGCAGTGGGGACGGAGGCAATCAGCCCCAGCATTTT. The chain joins TRBV2 to TRBJ1-5, with D possibly matching TRBD1 (5 bases). The CDR3 covers 14 residues. The V gene lost 4 bases and the J gene lost 2 bases, with 9 bases spanning the gap. The V gene's germline CDR1 is SNHLY and CDR2 FYNNEI.

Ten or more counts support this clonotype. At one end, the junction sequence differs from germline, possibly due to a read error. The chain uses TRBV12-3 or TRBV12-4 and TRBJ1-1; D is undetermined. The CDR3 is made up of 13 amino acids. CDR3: CASSLVQNTEAFF. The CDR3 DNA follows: TGTGCCAGCAGCTTAGTACAGAACACTGAAGCTTTCTTT.

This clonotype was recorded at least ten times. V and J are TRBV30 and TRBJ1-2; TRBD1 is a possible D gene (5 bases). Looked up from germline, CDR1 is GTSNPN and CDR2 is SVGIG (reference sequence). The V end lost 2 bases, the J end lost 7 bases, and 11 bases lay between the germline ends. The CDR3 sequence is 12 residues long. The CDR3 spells CAWSWQGSGYTF. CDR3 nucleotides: TGTGCCTGGAGTTGGCAGGGATCTGGCTACACCTTC.

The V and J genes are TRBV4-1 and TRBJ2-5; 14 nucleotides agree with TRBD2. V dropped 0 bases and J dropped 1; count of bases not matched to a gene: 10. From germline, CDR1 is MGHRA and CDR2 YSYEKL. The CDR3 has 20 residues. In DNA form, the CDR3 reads TGCGCCAGCAGCCAAGATCCGACTAGCGGGAGGGCCCTCCGCCAAGAGACCCAGTACTTC. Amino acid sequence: CASSQDPTSGRALRQETQYF.

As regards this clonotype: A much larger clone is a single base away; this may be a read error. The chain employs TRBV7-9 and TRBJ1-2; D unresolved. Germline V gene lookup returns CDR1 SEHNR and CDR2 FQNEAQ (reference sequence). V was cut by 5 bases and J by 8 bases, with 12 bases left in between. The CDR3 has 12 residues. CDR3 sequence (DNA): TGTGCCAGCAGCCCGGCCAGTCTAGGCTACACCTTC. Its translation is CASSPASLGYTF.

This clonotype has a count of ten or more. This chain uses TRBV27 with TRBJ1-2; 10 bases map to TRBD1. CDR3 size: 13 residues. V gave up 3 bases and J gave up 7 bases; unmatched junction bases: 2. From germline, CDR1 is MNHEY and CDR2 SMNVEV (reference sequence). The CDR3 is CASSFDRGLGYTF. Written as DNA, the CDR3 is TGTGCCAGCAGTTTTGACAGGGGGCTTGGCTACACCTTC.

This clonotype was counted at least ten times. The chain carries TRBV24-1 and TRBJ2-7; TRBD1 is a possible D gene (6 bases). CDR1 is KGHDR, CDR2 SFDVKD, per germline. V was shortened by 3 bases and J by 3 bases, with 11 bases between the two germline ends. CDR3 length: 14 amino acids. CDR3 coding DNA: TGTGCCACCAGTGATCGGGACACCGGCTACGAGCAGTACTTC. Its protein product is CATSDRDTGYEQYF.

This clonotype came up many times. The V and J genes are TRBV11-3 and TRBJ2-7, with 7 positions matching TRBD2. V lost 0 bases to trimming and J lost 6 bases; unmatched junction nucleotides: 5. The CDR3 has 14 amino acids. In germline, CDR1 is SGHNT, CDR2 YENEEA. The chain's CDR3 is CASSLDPTSVEQYF. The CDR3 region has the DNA TGTGCCAGCAGCTTAGACCCTACTAGCGTCGAGCAGTACTTC.

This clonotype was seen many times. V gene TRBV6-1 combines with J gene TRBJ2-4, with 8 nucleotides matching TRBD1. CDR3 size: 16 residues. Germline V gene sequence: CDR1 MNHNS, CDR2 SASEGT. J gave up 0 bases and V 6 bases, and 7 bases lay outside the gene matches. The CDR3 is CASRPQGALAKNIQYF. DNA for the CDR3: TGTGCCAGCAGACCTCAGGGGGCCCTAGCCAAAAACATTCAGTACTTC.

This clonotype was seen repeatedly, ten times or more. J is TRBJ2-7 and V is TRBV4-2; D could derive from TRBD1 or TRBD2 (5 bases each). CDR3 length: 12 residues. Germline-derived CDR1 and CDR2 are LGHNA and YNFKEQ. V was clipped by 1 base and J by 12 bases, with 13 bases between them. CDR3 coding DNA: TGTGCCAGCAGCCAAGGAAACTTGGGACGGTACTTC. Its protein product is CASSQGNLGRYF.

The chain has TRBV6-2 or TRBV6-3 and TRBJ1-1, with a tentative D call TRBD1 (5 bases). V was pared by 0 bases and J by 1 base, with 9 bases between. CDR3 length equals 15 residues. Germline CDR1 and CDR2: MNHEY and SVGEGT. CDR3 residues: CASSYSGVGNTEAFF. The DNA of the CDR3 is TGTGCCAGCAGTTACTCAGGGGTTGGGAACACTGAAGCTTTCTTT.

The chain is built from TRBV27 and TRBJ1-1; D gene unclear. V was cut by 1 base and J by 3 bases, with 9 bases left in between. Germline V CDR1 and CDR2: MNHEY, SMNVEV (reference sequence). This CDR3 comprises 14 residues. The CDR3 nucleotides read TGTGCCAGCAGTTTATGGGTTGGGGACACTGAAGCTTTCTTT. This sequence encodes CASSLWVGDTEAFF.

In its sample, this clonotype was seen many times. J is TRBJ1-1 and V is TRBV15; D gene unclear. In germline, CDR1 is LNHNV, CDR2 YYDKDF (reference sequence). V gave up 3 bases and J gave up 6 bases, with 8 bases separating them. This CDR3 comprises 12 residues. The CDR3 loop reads CATSSNGAEAFF. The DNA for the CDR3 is TGTGCCACCAGCAGCAATGGAGCTGAAGCTTTCTTT.

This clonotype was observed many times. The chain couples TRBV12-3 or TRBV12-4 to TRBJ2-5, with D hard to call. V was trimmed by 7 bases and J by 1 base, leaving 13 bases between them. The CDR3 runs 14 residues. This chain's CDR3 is CASTPSRAQETQYF. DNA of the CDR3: TGTGCCAGCACCCCCTCTAGGGCCCAAGAGACCCAGTACTTC.